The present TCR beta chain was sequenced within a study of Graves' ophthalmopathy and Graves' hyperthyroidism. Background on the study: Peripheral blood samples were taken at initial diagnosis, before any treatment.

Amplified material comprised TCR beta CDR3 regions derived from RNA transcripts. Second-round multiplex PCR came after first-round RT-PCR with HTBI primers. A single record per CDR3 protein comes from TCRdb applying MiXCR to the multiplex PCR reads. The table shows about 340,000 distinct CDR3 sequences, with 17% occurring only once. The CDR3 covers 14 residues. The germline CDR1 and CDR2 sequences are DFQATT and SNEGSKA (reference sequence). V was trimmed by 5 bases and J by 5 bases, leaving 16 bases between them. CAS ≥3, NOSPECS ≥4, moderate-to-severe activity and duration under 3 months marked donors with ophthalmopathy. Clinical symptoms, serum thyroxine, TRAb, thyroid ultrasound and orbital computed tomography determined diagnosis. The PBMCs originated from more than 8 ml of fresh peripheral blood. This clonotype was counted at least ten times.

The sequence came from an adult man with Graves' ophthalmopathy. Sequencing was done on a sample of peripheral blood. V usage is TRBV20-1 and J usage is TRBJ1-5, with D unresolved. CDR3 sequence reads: CSAGSNDGYQPQHF. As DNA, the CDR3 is TGCAGTGCTGGTAGTAATGACGGGTATCAGCCCCAGCATTTT.